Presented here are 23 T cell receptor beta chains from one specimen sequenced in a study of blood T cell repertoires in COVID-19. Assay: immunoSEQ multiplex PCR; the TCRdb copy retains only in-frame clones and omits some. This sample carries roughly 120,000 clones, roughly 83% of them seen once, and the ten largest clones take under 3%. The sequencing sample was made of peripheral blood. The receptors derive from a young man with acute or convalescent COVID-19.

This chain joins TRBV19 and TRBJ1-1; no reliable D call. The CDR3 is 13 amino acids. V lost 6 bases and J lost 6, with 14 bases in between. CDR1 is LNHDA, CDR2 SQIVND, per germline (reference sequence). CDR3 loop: CASSLHGVAEAFF. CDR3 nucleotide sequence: TGTGCCAGTAGCCTGCACGGGGTTGCTGAAGCTTTCTTT.

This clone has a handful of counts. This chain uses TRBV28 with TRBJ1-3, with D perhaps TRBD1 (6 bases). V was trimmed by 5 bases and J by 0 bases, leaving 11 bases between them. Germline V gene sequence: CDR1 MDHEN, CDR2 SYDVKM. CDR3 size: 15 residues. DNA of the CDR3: TGTGCCAGCAGTACCGGGACATTCTCTGGAAACACCATATATTTT. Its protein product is CASSTGTFSGNTIYF.

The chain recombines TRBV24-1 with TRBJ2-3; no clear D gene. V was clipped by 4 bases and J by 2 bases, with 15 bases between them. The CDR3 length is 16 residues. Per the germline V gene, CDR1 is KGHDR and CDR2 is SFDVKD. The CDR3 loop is CATSDQEEWNTDTQYF. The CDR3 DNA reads TGTGCCACCAGTGACCAAGAGGAATGGAACACAGATACGCAGTATTTT.

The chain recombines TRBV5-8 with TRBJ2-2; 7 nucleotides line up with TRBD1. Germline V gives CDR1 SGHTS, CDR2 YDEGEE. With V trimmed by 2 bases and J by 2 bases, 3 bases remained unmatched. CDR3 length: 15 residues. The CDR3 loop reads CASSFGDSNTGELFF. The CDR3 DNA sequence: TGTGCCAGCAGCTTCGGGGACAGCAACACCGGGGAGCTGTTTTTT.

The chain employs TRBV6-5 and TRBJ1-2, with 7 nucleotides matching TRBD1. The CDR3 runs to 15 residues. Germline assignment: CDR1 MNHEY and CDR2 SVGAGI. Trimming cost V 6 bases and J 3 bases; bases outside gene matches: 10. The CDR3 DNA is TGTGCCAGCAGCCCGGGACAGCCCGGATACTATGGCTACACCTTC. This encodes CASSPGQPGYYGYTF.

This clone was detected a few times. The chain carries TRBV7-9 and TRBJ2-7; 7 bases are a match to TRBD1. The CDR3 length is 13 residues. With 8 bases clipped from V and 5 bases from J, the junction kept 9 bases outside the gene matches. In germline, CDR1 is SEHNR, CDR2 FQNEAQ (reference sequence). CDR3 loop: CASRNEGAHEQYV. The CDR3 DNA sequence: TGTGCCAGCCGGAATGAGGGGGCCCACGAGCAGTACGTC.

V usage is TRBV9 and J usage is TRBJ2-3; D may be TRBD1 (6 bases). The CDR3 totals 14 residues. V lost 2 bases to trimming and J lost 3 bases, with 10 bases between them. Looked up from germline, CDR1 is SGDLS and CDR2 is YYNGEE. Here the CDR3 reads CASSVLQGTDTQYF. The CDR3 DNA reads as TGTGCCAGCAGCGTTCTACAGGGAACAGATACGCAGTATTTT.

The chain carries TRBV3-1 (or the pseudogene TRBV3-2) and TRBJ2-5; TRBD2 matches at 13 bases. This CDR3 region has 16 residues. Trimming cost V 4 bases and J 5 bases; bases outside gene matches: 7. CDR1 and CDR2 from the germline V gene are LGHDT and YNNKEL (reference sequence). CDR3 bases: TGTGCCAGCAGCCGGGGGACTAGCGGGGAAGTGGAGACCCAGTACTTC. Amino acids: CASSRGTSGEVETQYF.

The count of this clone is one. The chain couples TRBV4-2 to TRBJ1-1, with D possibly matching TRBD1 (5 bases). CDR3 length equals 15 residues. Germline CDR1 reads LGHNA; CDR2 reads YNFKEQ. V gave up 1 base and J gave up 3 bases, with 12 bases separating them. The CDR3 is CASSQGTGGDTEAFF. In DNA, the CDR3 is TGTGCCAGCAGCCAAGGAACGGGGGGTGACACTGAAGCTTTCTTT.

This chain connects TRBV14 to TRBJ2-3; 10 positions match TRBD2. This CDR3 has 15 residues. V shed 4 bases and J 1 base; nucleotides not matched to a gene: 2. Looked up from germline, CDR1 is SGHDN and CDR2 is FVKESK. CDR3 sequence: CASSPGTSGTDTQYF. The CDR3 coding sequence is TGTGCCAGCAGCCCCGGGACTAGCGGCACAGATACGCAGTATTTT.

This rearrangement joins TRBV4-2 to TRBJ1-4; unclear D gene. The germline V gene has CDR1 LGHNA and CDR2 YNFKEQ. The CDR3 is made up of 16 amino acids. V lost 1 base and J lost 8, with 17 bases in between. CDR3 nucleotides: TGTGCCAGCAGCCAAGGGAGGGCCTCAGAATTGGAAAAACTGTTTTTT. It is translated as CASSQGRASELEKLFF.

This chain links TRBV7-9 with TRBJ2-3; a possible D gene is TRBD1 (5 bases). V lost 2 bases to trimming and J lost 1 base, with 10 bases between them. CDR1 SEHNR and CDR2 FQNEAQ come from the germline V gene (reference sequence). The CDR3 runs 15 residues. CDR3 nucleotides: TGTGCCAGCAGCTTATATCGCAGGGGCACAGATACGCAGTATTTT. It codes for CASSLYRRGTDTQYF.

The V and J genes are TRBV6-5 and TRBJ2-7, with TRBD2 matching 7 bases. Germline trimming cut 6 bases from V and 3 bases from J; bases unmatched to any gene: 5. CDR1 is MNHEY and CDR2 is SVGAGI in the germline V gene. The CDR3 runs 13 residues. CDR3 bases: TGTGCCAGCAGGAGAGCGGGATTCTACGAGCAGTACGTC. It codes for CASRRAGFYEQYV.

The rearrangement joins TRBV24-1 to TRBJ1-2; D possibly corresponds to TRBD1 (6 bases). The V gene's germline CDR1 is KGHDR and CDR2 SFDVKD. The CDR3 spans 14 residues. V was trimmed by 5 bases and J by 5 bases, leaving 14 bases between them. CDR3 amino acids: CATSGRTVEYGYTF. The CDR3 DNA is TGTGCCACCAGTGGAAGGACAGTGGAATATGGCTACACCTTC.

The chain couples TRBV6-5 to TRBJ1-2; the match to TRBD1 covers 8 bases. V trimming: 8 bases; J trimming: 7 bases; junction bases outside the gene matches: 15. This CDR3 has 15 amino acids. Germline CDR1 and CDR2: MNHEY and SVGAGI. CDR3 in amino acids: CASVIDRGSMGGYTF. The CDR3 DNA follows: TGTGCCAGCGTAATTGACAGGGGAAGTATGGGTGGCTACACCTTC.

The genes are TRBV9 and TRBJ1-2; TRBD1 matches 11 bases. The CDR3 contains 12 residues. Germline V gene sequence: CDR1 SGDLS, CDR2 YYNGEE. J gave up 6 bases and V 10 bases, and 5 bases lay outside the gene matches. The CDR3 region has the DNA TGTGCCTCCGGACAGGGGGCGCATGGCTACACCTTC. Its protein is CASGQGAHGYTF.

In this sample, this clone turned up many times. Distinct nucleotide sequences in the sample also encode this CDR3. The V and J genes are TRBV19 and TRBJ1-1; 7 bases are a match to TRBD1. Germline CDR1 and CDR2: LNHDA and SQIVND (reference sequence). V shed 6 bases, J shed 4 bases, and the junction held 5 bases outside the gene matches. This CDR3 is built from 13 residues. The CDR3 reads CASSIQGSTEAFF. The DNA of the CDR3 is TGTGCCAGTAGCATACAGGGGAGCACTGAAGCTTTCTTT.

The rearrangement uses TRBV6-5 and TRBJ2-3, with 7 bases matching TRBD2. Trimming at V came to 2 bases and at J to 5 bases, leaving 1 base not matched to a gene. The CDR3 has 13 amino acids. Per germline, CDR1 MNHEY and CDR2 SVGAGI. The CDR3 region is CASSYPGGDTQYF. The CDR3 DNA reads TGTGCCAGCAGTTACCCGGGGGGAGATACGCAGTATTTT.

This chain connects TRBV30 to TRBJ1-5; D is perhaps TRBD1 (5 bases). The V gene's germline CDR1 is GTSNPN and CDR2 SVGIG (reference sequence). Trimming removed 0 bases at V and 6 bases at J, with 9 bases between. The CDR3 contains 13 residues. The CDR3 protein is CAWSVQETQPQHF. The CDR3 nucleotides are TGTGCCTGGAGTGTACAGGAAACTCAGCCCCAGCATTTT.

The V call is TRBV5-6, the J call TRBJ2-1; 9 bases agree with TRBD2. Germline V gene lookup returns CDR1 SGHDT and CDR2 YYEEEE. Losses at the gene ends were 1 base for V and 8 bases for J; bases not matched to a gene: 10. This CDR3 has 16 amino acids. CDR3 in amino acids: CASSLMGGRAGYEQFF. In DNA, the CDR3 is TGTGCCAGCAGCTTGATGGGCGGGAGGGCCGGTTATGAGCAGTTCTTC.

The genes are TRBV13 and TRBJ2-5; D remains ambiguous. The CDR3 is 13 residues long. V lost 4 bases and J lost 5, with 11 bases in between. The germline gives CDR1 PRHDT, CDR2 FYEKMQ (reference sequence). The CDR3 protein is CASSSPGRETQYF. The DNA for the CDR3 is TGTGCCAGCAGCTCCCCAGGCCGGGAGACCCAGTACTTC.

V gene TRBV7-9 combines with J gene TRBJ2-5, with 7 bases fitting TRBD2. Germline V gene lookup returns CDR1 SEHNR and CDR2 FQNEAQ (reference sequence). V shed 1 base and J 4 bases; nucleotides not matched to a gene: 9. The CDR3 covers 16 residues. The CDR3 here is CASSLEVREVGETQYF. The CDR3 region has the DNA TGTGCCAGCAGCTTAGAAGTACGGGAGGTCGGAGAGACCCAGTACTTC.

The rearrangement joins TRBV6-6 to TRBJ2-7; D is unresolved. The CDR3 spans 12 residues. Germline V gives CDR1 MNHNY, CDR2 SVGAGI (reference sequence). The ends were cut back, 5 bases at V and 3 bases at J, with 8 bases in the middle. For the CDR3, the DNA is TGTGCCAGCAGTCCTGAACTCTACGAGCAGTACTTC. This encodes CASSPELYEQYF.